This T cell receptor beta chain stems from a study of blood T cell repertoires in COVID-19. Background on the study: PBMCs, B-cell-depleted T cells, or T cells were the source of the cDNA or gDNA that made up the material.

Under the authors' procedure: Amplification with reference gene primers provided the estimates of nucleated cell counts. TCRdb's copy holds only in-frame clones and misses some; the assay was immunoSEQ multiplex PCR. The V and J calls and clone size were taken over from that table, and D and trimming were inferred from the DNA. This table has fewer than 500,000 clones, more than 80% appearing once. The CDR3 is 13 residues long. The V end was cut by 7 bases, the J end by 2 bases, with 11 bases between. Germline CDR1 LNHDA, CDR2 SQIVND (reference sequence). The specimen sequenced was peripheral blood. This clonotype was sampled from a woman in her thirties with active or convalescent COVID-19. The chain joins TRBV19 to TRBJ1-2, with TRBD1 as a possible D gene (5 bases). DNA for the CDR3: TGTGCCAGTACCCCGGACAAGAACTATGGCTACACCTTC. As protein: CASTPDKNYGYTF. Variable domain in full (rest from reference TRBV19 and TRBJ1-2): DGGITQSPKYLFRKEGQNVTLSCEQNLNHDAMYWYRQDPGQGLRLIYYSQIVNDFQKGDIAEGYSVSREKKESFPLTVTSAQKNPTAFYLCASTPDKNYGYTFGSGTRLTVV.